This T cell receptor (beta chain) was sequenced for a study of blood T cell repertoires in COVID-19 (dated by TCRdb to the early 2020s). With regard to the full study: Collaborator samples came from the United States, Italy and Spain and covered acute and convalescent phases of COVID-19. The material from the prospective study consisted of cDNA or gDNA derived from T cells, B-cell-depleted T cells, or PBMCs. Subjects who had been exposed to COVID-19, were actively infected with it, or had recovered from it provided the deeply sampled blood TCRbeta repertoires that made up the dataset. A freely available public database, intended as a resource for researchers studying the immune response to SARS-CoV-2, is where the repertoires were released. Samples came from the ongoing ImmuneRACE study (first 160 participants) plus 1,254 subjects from 6 global collaborators. Nearly every sample came with metadata listing a de-identified subject ID, COVID-19 status, age in years and sex. Where available, HLA class I and class II types were obtained from metadata supplied by the sample provider rather than from assay-based typing.

Details on this clone: The antigen it binds to is not known. There are no base qualities to consult, and no much larger clone falls within one base.

TCRbeta CDR3 regions were amplified from genomic DNA using the immunoSEQ Assay, a bias-controlled multiplex PCR. Per the source publication's procedure: The number of nucleated cells in each sample was estimated from the amplification of reference gene primers within the assay. To quantify the absolute abundance of each unique TCRbeta CDR3 rearrangement, sequence reads were collapsed and filtered. Productive Simpson clonality was computed per sample as the square root of Simpson's diversity index over productive rearrangements. Imported from immuneACCESS, the table was reduced by TCRdb to in-frame sequences with V and J called. These copies leave out some clones; in studies compared against another copy, an unresolved V gene accounts for under half, and the cause of the remainder is not known. That table furnishes V, J and clone size, whereas the DNA furnished D and trimming. This sample is represented by tens of thousands of clones; 65% to 85% of them were singletons. 25% to 30% of the sample goes to the ten largest clones.

Here is what the overall study found, with its caveats: How much clinical and demographic metadata was included differed by source and by participant, and the metadata was provided uncurated.

The germline V gene specifies ENHRY as CDR1 and SYGVKD as CDR2. Germline trimming amounts to 4 bases on V and 3 bases on J, with 0 as the count of junction bases outside the gene matches. From the cysteine through the phenylalanine, the CDR3 covers 14 amino acids. Only the CDR3 portion is preserved as DNA: 42 bases, with reading frame beginning at the first base. Each collaborating institution followed its own protocols to collect whole blood in K2EDTA tubes. For TCRbeta analysis, collaborator samples were shipped as frozen whole blood, as isolated PBMCs, or as DNA extracted from either sample type.

The chain is encoded by TRBV10-3 joined to TRBJ2-1, with TRBD2 identical over 10 junction bases. Sequencing was carried out using peripheral blood. The receptor was derived from a human donor in a cohort sampled during active COVID-19. The DNA sequence is given as TGTGCCATCAGTGGGACTAGCGGCTACAATGAGCAGTTCTTC. It translates to CAISGTSGYNEQFF.